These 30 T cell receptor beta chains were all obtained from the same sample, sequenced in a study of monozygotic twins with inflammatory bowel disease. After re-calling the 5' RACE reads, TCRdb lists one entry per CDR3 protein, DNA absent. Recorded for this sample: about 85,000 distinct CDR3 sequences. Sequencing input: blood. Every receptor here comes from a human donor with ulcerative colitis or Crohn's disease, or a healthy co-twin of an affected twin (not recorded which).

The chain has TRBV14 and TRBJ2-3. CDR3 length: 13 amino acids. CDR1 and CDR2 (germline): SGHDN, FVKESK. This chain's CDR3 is CASSQGSESVKYF.

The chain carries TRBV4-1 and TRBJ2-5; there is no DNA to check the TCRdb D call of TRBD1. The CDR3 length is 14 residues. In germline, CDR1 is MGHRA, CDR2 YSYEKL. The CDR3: CASSQRQGEETQYF.

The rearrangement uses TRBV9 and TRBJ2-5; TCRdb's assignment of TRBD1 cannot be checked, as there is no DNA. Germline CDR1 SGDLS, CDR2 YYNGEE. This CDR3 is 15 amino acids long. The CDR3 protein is CASSAWTGVGETQYF.

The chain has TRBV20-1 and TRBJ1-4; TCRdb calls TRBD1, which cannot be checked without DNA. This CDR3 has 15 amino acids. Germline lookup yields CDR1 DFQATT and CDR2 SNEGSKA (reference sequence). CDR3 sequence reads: CSASPQGLSNEKLFF.

CDR3 region: CASSLVQMNTEAFF. V and J are TRBV5-5 and TRBJ1-1. The CDR3 sequence is 14 residues long. CDR1 is SGHKS and CDR2 is YYEKEE in the germline V gene (reference sequence).

The CDR3 here is CSARYGGGFGLSPLHF. The chain recombines TRBV20-1 with TRBJ1-6; absent DNA, TCRdb's TRBD1 call cannot be checked. CDR1 is DFQATT and CDR2 is SNEGSKA in the germline V gene (reference sequence). This CDR3 spans 16 amino acids.

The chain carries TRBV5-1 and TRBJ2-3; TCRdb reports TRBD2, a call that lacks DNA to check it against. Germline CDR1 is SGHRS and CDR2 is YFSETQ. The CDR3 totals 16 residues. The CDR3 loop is CASSEGTSGVTDTQYF.

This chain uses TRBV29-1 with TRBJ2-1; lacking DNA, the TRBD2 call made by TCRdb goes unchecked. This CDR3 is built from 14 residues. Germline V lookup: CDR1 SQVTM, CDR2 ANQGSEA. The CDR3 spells CSVTLIAGGNEQFF.

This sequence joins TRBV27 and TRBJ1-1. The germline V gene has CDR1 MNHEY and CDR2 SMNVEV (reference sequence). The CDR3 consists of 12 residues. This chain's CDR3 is CASGRTNTEAFF.

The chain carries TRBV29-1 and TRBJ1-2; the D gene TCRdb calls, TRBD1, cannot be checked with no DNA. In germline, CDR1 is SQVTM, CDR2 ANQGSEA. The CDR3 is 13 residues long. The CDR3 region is CSARESLYYGYTF.

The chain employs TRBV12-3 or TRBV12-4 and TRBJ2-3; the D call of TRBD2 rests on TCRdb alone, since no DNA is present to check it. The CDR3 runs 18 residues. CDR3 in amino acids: CASSTGLSEGPSTDTQYF.

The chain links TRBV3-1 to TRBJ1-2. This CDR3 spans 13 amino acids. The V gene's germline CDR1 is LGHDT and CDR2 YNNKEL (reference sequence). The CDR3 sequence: CAGSPAGGYGYTF.

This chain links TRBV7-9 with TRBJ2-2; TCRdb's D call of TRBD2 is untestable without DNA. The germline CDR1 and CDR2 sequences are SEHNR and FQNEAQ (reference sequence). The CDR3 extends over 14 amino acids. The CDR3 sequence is CASSAVPRPGELFF.

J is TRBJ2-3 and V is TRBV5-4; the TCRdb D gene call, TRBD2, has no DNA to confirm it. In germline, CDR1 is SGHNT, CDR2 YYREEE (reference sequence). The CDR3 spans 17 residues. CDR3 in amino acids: CASSLTSGTVSTDTQYF.

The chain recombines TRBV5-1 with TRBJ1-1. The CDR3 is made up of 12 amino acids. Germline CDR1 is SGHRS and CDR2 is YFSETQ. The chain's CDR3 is CASSLFGTEAFF.

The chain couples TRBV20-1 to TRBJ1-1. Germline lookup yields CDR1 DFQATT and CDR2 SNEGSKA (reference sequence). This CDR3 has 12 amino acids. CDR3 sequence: CSAVWLNTEAFF.

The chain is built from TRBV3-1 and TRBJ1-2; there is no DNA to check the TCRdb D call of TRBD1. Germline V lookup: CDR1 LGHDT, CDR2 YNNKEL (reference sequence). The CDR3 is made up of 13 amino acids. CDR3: CASSDGTSRGYTF. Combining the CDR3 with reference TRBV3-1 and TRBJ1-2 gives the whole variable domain DTAVSQTPKYLVTQMGNDKSIKCEQNLGHDTMYWYKQDSKKFLKIMFSYNNKELIINETVPNRFSPKSPDKAHLNLHINSLELGDSAVYFCASSDGTSRGYTFGSGTRLTVV.

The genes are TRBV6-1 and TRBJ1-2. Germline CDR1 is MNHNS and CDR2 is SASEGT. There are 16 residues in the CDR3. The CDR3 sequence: CASSKGGDPTVYGYTF.

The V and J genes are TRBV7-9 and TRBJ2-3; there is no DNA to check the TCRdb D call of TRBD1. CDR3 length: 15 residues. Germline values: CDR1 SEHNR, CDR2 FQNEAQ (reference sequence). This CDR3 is CASSLLRQVEDTQYF.

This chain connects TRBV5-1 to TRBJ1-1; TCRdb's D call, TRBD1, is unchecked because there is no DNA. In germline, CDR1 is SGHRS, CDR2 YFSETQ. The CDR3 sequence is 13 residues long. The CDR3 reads CASKAGQGAEAFF.

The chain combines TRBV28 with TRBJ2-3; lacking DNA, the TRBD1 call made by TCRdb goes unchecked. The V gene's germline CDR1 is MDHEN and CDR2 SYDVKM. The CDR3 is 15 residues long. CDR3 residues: CASLTGEAWTDTQYF.

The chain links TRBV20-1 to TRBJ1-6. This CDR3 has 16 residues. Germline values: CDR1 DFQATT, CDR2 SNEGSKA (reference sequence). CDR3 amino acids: CSARESGRSYNSPLHF.

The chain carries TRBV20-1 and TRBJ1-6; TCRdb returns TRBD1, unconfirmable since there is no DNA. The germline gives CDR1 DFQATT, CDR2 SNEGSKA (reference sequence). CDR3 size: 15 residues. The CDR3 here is CSATGPGVRVSPLHF.

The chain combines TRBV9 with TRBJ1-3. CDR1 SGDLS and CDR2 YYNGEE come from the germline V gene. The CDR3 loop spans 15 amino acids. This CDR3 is CASSVEGGLGNTIYF.

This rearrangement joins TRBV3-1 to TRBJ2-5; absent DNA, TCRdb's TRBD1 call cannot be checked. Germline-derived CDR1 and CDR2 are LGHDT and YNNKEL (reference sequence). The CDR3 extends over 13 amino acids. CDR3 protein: CASSQAGEETQYF.

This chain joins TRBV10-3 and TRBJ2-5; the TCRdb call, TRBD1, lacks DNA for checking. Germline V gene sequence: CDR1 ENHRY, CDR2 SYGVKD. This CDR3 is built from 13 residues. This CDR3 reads CAISGTGLETQYF.

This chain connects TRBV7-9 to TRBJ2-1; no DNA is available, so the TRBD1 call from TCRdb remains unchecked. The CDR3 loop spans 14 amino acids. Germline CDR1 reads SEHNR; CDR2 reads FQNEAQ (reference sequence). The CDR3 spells CASSPRDSYNEQFF.

CDR3 amino acids: CASRSGSDGYTF. The gene calls are TRBV12-3 or TRBV12-4 and TRBJ1-2. The CDR3 loop spans 12 amino acids.

CDR3 in amino acids: CASSRQGARSTDTQYF. The chain has TRBV6-1 and TRBJ2-3; TCRdb names TRBD1, which stays unverified in the absence of DNA. The CDR3 runs to 16 residues. Germline V gives CDR1 MNHNS, CDR2 SASEGT.

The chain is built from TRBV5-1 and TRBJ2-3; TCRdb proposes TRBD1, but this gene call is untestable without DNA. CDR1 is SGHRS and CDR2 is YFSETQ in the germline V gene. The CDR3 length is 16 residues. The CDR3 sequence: CASSPFSGGDTDTQYF.